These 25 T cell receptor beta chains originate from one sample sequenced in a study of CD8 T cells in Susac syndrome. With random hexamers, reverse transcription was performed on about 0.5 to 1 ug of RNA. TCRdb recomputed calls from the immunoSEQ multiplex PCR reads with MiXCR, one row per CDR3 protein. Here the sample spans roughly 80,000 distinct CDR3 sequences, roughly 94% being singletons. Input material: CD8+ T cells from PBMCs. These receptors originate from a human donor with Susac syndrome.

The CDR3 here is CASTTWGSYEQYF. The CDR3 DNA reads TGTGCCAGCACGACGTGGGGCTCCTACGAGCAGTACTTC. This chain uses TRBV28 with TRBJ2-7; D is undetermined. The germline V gene has CDR1 MDHEN and CDR2 SYDVKM. The CDR3 spans 13 residues. V lost 7 bases, J lost 0 bases, and 10 bases lay in between.

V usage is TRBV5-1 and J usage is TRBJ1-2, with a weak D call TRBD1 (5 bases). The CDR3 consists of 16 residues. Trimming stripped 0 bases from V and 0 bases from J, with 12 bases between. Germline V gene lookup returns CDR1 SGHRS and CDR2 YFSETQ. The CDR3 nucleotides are TGCGCCAGCAGCTTGGACGAGGGGCGAGCTAACTATGGCTACACCTTC. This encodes CASSLDEGRANYGYTF.

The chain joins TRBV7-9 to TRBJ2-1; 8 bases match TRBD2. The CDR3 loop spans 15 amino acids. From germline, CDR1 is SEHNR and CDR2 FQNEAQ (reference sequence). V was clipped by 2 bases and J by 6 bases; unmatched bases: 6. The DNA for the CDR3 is TGTGCCAGCAGCTTAAGGACTAGCACCGTCAATGAGCAGTTCTTC. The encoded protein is CASSLRTSTVNEQFF. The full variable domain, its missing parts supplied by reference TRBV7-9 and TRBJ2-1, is DTGVSQNPRHKITKRGQNVTFRCDPISEHNRLYWYRQTLGQGPEFLTYFQNEAQLEKSRLLSDRFSAERPKGSFSTLEIQRTEQGDSAMYLCASSLRTSTVNEQFFGPGTRLTVL.

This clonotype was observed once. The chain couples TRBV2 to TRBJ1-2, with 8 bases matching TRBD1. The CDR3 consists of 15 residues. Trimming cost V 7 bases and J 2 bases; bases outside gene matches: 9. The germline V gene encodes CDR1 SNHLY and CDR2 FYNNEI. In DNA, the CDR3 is TGTGCCAGCAACCGAGGACAGGGTGCAAACTATGGCTACACCTTC. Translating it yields CASNRGQGANYGYTF.

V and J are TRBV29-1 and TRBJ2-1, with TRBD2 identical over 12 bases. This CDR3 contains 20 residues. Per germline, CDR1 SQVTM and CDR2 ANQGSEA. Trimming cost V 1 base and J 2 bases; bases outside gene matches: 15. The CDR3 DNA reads TGCAGCGTTGAAGGGAGGTTGGGGCTAGCGGGGGGGATGACCTACAATGAGCAGTTCTTC. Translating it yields CSVEGRLGLAGGMTYNEQFF.

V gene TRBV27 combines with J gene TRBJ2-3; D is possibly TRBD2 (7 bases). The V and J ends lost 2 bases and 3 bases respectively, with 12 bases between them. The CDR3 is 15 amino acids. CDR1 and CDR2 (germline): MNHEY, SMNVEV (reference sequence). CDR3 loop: CASSLRGGFTDTQYF. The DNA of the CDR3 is TGTGCCAGCAGTTTACGCGGGGGCTTTACAGATACGCAGTATTTT.

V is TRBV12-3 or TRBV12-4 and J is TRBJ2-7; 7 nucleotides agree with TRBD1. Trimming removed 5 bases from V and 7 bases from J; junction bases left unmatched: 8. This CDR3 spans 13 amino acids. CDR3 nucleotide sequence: TGTGCCAGCAGTCCGACAGGGTTGGAAGAGCAGTACTTC. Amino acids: CASSPTGLEEQYF.

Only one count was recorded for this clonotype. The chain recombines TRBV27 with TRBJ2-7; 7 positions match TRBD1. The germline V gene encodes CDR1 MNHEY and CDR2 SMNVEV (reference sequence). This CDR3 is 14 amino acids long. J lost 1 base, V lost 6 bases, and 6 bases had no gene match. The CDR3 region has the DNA TGTGCCAGCAGGCCGGGACAGCTGTCCTACGAGCAGTACTTC. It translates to CASRPGQLSYEQYF.

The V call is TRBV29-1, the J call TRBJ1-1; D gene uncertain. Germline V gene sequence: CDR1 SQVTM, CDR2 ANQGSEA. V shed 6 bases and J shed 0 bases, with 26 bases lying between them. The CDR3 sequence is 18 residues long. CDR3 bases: TGCAGCGTCGTTCCTCGGGATGGGCGACAAGGGATGAACACTGAAGCTTTCTTT. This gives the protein CSVVPRDGRQGMNTEAFF.

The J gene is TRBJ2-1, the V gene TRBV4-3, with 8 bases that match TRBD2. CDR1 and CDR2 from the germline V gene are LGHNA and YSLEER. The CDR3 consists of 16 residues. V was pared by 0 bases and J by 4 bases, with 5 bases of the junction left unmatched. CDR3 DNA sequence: TGCGCCAGCAGCCAAGATTCATTAGCGGGGTACAATGAGCAGTTCTTC. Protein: CASSQDSLAGYNEQFF.

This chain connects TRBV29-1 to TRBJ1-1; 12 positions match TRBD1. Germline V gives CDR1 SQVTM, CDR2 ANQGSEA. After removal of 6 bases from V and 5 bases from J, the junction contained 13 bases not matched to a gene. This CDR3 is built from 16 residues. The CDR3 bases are TGCAGCGTACCCCCCGGGACAGGGGGCCTGGGGACTGAAGCTTTCTTT. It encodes CSVPPGTGGLGTEAFF.

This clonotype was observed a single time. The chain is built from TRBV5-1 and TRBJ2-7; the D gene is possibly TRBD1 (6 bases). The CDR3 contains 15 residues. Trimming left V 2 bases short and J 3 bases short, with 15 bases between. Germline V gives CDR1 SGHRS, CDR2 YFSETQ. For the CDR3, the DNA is TGCGCCAGCAGCTTAGCCCAGGGGAATTTCTACGAGCAGTACTTC. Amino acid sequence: CASSLAQGNFYEQYF.

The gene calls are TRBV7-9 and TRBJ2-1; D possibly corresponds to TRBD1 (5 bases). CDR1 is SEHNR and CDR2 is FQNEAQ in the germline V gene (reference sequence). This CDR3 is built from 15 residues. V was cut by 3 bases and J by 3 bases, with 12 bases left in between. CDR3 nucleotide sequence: TGTGCCAGCAGCTTCGGCAGGGCCATCTACAATGAGCAGTTCTTC. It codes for CASSFGRAIYNEQFF.

The CDR3 spells CSAGLSGGRTDTQYF. The CDR3 DNA reads as TGCAGTGCTGGGCTAAGCGGGGGTCGCACAGATACGCAGTATTTT. The chain couples TRBV20-1 to TRBJ2-3, with TRBD2 matching over 8 bases. CDR3 length equals 15 residues. Trimming took 5 bases from V and 1 from J; bases not matched to a gene: 8. The germline gives CDR1 DFQATT, CDR2 SNEGSKA (reference sequence).

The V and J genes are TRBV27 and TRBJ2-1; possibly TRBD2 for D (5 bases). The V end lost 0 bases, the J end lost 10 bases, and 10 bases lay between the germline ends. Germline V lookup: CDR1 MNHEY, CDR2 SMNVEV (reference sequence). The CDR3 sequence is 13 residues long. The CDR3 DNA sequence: TGTGCCAGCAGTTTATCCGGCCGCGGGGAGCAGTTCTTC. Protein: CASSLSGRGEQFF.

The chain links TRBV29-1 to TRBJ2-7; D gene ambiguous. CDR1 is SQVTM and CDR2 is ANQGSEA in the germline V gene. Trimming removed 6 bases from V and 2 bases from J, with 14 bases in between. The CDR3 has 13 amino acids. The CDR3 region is CSVSDSTAYEQYF. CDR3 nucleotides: TGCAGCGTGAGTGACTCGACCGCCTACGAGCAGTACTTC.

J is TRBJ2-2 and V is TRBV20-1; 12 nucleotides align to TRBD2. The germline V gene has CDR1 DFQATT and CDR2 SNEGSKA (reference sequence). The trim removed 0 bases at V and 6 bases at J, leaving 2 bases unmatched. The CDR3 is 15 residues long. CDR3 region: CSARDPSGGAGELFF. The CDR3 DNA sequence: TGCAGTGCTAGAGATCCTAGCGGGGGGGCCGGGGAGCTGTTTTTT.

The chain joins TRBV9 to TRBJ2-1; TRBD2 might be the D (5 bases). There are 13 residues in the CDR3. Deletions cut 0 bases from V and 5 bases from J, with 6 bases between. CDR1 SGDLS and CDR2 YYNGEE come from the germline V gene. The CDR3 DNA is TGTGCCAGCAGCGTAGCGGGAAACAATGAGCAGTTCTTC. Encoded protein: CASSVAGNNEQFF. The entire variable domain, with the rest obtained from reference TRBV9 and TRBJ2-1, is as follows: DSGVTQTPKHLITATGQRVTLRCSPRSGDLSVYWYQQSLDQGLQFLIQYYNGEERAKGNILERFSAQQFPDLHSELNLSSLELGDSALYFCASSVAGNNEQFFGPGTRLTVL.

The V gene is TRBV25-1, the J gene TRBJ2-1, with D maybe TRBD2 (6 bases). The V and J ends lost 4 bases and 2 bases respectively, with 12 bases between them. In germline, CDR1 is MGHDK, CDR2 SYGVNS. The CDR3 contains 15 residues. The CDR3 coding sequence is TGTGCCAGCAGTGGCGGGGACGGCCCCTACAATGAGCAGTTCTTC. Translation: CASSGGDGPYNEQFF.

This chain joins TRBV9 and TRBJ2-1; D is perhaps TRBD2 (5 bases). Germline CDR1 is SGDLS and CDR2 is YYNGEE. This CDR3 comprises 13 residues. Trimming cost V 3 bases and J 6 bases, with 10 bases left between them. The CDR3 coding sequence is TGTGCCAGCAGCGCGGGGAACCGCAATGAGCAGTTCTTC. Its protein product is CASSAGNRNEQFF.

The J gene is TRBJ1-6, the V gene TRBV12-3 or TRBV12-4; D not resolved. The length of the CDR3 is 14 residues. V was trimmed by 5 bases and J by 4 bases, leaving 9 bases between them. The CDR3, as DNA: TGTGCCAGCAGTCCTGGCATTTATAATTCACCCCTCCACTTT. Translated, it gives CASSPGIYNSPLHF.

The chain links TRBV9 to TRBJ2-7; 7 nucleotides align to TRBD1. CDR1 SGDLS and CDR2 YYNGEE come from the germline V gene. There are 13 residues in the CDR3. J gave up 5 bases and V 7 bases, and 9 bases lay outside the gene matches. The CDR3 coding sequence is TGTGCCAGCGGCCCCAGGGGGTCCCACGAGCAGTACTTC. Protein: CASGPRGSHEQYF.

This chain's CDR3 is CASIGRPTYNSPLHF. CDR3 nucleotides: TGTGCCAGCATAGGAAGGCCGACCTATAATTCACCCCTCCACTTT. The rearrangement joins TRBV7-2 to TRBJ1-6; D not resolved. CDR1 is SGHTA, CDR2 FQGNSA, per germline. V lost 7 bases and J lost 2, with 12 bases in between. The CDR3 runs to 15 residues.

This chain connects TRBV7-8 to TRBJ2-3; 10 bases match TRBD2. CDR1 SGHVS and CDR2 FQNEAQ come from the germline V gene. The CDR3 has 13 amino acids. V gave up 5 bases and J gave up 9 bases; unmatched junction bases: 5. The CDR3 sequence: CASSQSGGATQYF. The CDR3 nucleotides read TGTGCCAGCAGCCAAAGCGGGGGGGCGACGCAGTATTTT.

This CDR3 reads CASSPRTGNTEAFF. In DNA, the CDR3 is TGTGCCAGCAGTCCCCGGACAGGGAACACTGAAGCTTTCTTT. The genes are TRBV27 and TRBJ1-1, with 7 bases matching TRBD1. Germline V gene sequence: CDR1 MNHEY, CDR2 SMNVEV (reference sequence). J was trimmed by 1 base and V by 5 bases; bases with no gene match: 4. This CDR3 has 14 amino acids.